One and the same sample provided the 22 T cell receptor beta chains below, sequenced in a study of regulatory T cells in long-lasting Graves disease. HTBI primers from iRepertoire and Arm-PCR of CDR3 regions yielded the TCR beta libraries. TCRdb used MiXCR to reprocess the multiplex PCR reads, holding one entry per CDR3 protein. This sample has 450,000 to 600,000 distinct CDR3 sequences, with about 14% found just once. This sample's time point: newly diagnosed GD, antithyroid drugs for less than 3 months. Isolated PBMC RNA provided the starting material for the TCR library. This same sample was also taken into another study, of T cells in Graves' hyperthyroidism and ophthalmopathy.

The sequencing here drew on peripheral blood mononuclear cells (PBMCs), taken at new diagnosis, from a patient treated with antithyroid drugs. These receptor sequences come from a man aged 30 to 39 with Graves disease.

This clonotype has at least ten counts. V gene TRBV12-3 or TRBV12-4 combines with J gene TRBJ1-2; D might be TRBD1 (5 bases). The CDR3 consists of 13 residues. V dropped 6 bases and J dropped 14 bases, with 22 bases sitting between them. The CDR3 sequence is CASSPGRIYGGTF. CDR3 nucleotides: TGTGCCAGCAGCCCCGGACGGATCTATGGGGGTACCTTC.

This sequence joins TRBV9 and TRBJ2-7; D is possibly TRBD2 (5 bases). In germline, CDR1 is SGDLS, CDR2 YYNGEE. V was cut by 2 bases and J by 1 base, with 13 bases left in between. The CDR3 sequence is 15 residues long. The CDR3 loop reads CASSVAGGGSYEQYF. The DNA for the CDR3 is TGTGCCAGCAGCGTGGCTGGCGGAGGTTCCTACGAGCAGTACTTC.

This clonotype was counted many times. The chain employs TRBV2 and TRBJ1-1; D call uncertain. This CDR3 is 13 amino acids long. Per the germline V gene, CDR1 is SNHLY and CDR2 is FYNNEI. The V end was cut by 7 bases, the J end by 14 bases, with 23 bases between. The CDR3 loop is CASKRVGEIPMFF. The CDR3 coding sequence is TGTGCCAGCAAACGGGTGGGTGAAATCCCTATGTTCTTT.

This clonotype has ten or more counts. The chain uses TRBV24-1 and TRBJ2-5; D possibly corresponds to TRBD1 (7 bases). CDR3 length equals 15 residues. V dropped 4 bases and J dropped 5 bases, with 16 bases sitting between them. Germline V gene data show CDR1 as KGHDR and CDR2 as SFDVKD. CDR3 loop: CATSDPTGEVETQYF. DNA of the CDR3: TGTGCCACCAGTGACCCCACAGGGGAGGTGGAGACCCAGTACTTC.

Ten or more counts support this clonotype. The chain joins TRBV27 to TRBJ2-1, with TRBD2 matching over 15 bases. Germline V gene sequence: CDR1 MNHEY, CDR2 SMNVEV (reference sequence). The junction had 9 bases not matched to a gene; V was cut back by 10 bases and J by 8 bases. The CDR3 spans 15 residues. CDR3 DNA sequence: TGTGCCACCGGACTAGCGGGAGGGATTAGCGATGAGCAGTTCTTC. This codes for CATGLAGGISDEQFF.

Ten or more counts support this clonotype. V gene TRBV20-1 combines with J gene TRBJ2-5; D may be TRBD2 (5 bases). Trimming removed 1 base from V and 5 bases from J, with 8 bases in between. The CDR3 consists of 12 residues. Germline CDR1 reads DFQATT; CDR2 reads SNEGSKA (reference sequence). CDR3 bases: TGCAGTGCTAGAGCGGGGAAGGAGACCCAGTACTTC. Translating it yields CSARAGKETQYF.

Of note for this clonotype: A much more abundant neighbour one base away suggests this may be a read error. The chain has TRBV29-1 and TRBJ2-3; TRBD1 matches at 7 bases. The DNA end lines up better with TRBJ2-5; the J call may be wrong. The germline V gene has CDR1 SQVTM and CDR2 ANQGSEA. The CDR3 sequence is 13 residues long. The CDR3 region is CSVESGRGETQYF. The CDR3 DNA follows: TGCAGCGTTGAAAGCGGCAGGGGGGAGACCCAGTACTTC.

This chain joins TRBV20-1 and TRBJ1-5; TRBD1 matches at 9 bases. The CDR3 totals 15 residues. Trimming cost V 5 bases and J 1 base; bases outside gene matches: 6. Germline assignment: CDR1 DFQATT and CDR2 SNEGSKA (reference sequence). CDR3 loop: CSAEKQGASNQPQHF. DNA of the CDR3: TGCAGTGCTGAAAAACAGGGGGCGAGCAATCAGCCCCAGCATTTT.

In its sample, this clonotype was seen many times. The chain carries TRBV10-3 and TRBJ2-7; 7 positions agree with TRBD2. This CDR3 has 15 residues. With 8 bases clipped from V and 1 base from J, the junction kept 11 bases outside the gene matches. Germline-derived CDR1 and CDR2 are ENHRY and SYGVKD. CDR3 region: CAISGGRAGSYEQYF. The CDR3, as DNA: TGTGCCATCTCGGGCGGGAGAGCAGGGTCCTACGAGCAGTACTTC.

The chain has TRBV5-5 and TRBJ1-1; D is perhaps TRBD1 (6 bases). This CDR3 contains 17 residues. CDR1 and CDR2 from the germline V gene are SGHKS and YYEKEE (reference sequence). Trimming took off 4 bases at V and 0 bases at J, with 19 bases between the two ends. The CDR3 region is CASSSSGTLLLNTEAFF. CDR3 DNA: TGTGCCAGCAGCAGCTCCGGGACACTTCTCTTGAACACTGAAGCTTTCTTT.

This clonotype appeared many times. The chain carries TRBV2 and TRBJ2-1; TRBD2 matches at 7 bases. This CDR3 region has 15 residues. Germline V gives CDR1 SNHLY, CDR2 FYNNEI. After removal of 3 bases from V and 0 bases from J, the junction contained 2 bases not matched to a gene. CDR3 nucleotide sequence: TGTGCCAGCAGTGACGGGGGGAGCTCCTACAATGAGCAGTTCTTC. It is translated as CASSDGGSSYNEQFF.

The genes are TRBV4-1 and TRBJ2-2; the D is unclear. The CDR3 contains 12 residues. CDR1 MGHRA and CDR2 YSYEKL come from the germline V gene. Trimming left V 2 bases short and J 7 bases short, with 5 bases between. The CDR3 bases are TGCGCCAGCAGCCAAAGACTCGGGGAGCTGTTTTTT. Translation: CASSQRLGELFF.

The genes are TRBV5-1 and TRBJ1-1, with a tentative D call TRBD1 (6 bases). Per the germline V gene, CDR1 is SGHRS and CDR2 is YFSETQ. The V gene lost 4 bases and the J gene lost 5 bases, with 15 bases spanning the gap. CDR3 size: 14 residues. The CDR3 region is CASSPQYRGTEAFF. CDR3 bases: TGCGCCAGCAGCCCACAGTATAGGGGGACTGAAGCTTTCTTT.

At least ten counts were recorded for this clonotype. The rearrangement links TRBV7-9 to TRBJ2-2, with 8 bases that match TRBD2. Trimming at V came to 5 bases and at J to 0 bases, leaving 8 bases not matched to a gene. This CDR3 has 17 amino acids. Germline CDR1 is SEHNR and CDR2 is FQNEAQ (reference sequence). The CDR3 DNA reads as TGTGCCAGCAGCGACCCTCCGCGGGAGGCGAACACCGGGGAGCTGTTTTTT. Protein: CASSDPPREANTGELFF. Complete variable domain (other parts from reference TRBV7-9 and TRBJ2-2): DTGVSQNPRHKITKRGQNVTFRCDPISEHNRLYWYRQTLGQGPEFLTYFQNEAQLEKSRLLSDRFSAERPKGSFSTLEIQRTEQGDSAMYLCASSDPPREANTGELFFGEGSRLTVL.

This clonotype was seen at least ten times. J is TRBJ2-1 and V is TRBV2; possible D gene TRBD2, 5 bases. With 2 bases removed from V and 5 bases from J, the gap between germline ends came to 13 bases. CDR1 is SNHLY, CDR2 FYNNEI, per germline. The CDR3 has 15 amino acids. The CDR3 reads CASSERVAGDNEQFF. The CDR3 DNA follows: TGTGCCAGCAGTGAACGGGTAGCCGGGGACAATGAGCAGTTCTTC.

The sample holds many counts of this clonotype. J is TRBJ2-1 and V is TRBV12-3 or TRBV12-4, with 8 bases matching TRBD2. Trimming removed 2 bases from V and 5 bases from J; junction bases left unmatched: 5. CDR3 length: 15 residues. CDR3 sequence reads: CASSLKLAGNNEQFF. Written as DNA, the CDR3 is TGTGCCAGCAGTTTAAAGCTAGCGGGTAACAATGAGCAGTTCTTC.

V is TRBV20-1 and J is TRBJ1-3; 9 bases align to TRBD1. V was clipped by 6 bases and J by 6 bases; unmatched bases: 6. Germline V CDR1 and CDR2: DFQATT, SNEGSKA (reference sequence). The CDR3 has 13 amino acids. The CDR3 is CSAPDRGENTIYF. The CDR3 DNA reads as TGCAGTGCCCCGGACAGGGGAGAAAACACCATATATTTT.

V is TRBV30 and J is TRBJ2-5; 8 bases match TRBD1. The CDR3 sequence is 15 residues long. Trimming removed 3 bases from V and 4 bases from J; junction bases left unmatched: 10. CDR1 is GTSNPN and CDR2 is SVGIG in the germline V gene (reference sequence). CDR3 in amino acids: CAWSHRGVGPETQYF. The DNA of the CDR3 is TGTGCCTGGAGCCACAGGGGGGTGGGTCCAGAGACCCAGTACTTC.

Only a few counts were recorded for this clonotype. The V call is TRBV7-9, the J call TRBJ2-1; 10 nucleotides line up with TRBD1. Germline values: CDR1 SEHNR, CDR2 FQNEAQ (reference sequence). V gave up 6 bases and J gave up 7 bases; unmatched junction bases: 6. The CDR3 extends over 14 amino acids. The CDR3 coding sequence is TGTGCCAGCAGTATATCGGACAGGGGGAATGAGCAGTTCTTC. Translated: CASSISDRGNEQFF.

This clonotype was seen a few times. The chain couples TRBV19 to TRBJ2-2, with D uncertain. The CDR3 extends over 12 amino acids. Germline CDR1 and CDR2: LNHDA and SQIVND (reference sequence). Trimming took off 2 bases at V and 8 bases at J, with 6 bases between the two ends. The CDR3 protein is CASSIRSGELFF. CDR3 nucleotides: TGTGCCAGTAGTATACGTTCGGGGGAGCTGTTTTTT.

The chain carries TRBV5-1 and TRBJ2-2, with D unresolved. There are 14 residues in the CDR3. V shed 5 bases and J shed 1 base, with 9 bases lying between them. Germline V gene sequence: CDR1 SGHRS, CDR2 YFSETQ. CDR3 amino acids: CASSLARNTGELFF. CDR3 DNA: TGCGCCAGCAGTCTCGCCAGGAACACCGGGGAGCTGTTTTTT. The whole variable domain, filled in from reference TRBV5-1 and TRBJ2-2, reads KAGVTQTPRYLIKTRGQQVTLSCSPISGHRSVSWYQQTPGQGLQFLFEYFSETQRNKGNFPGRFSGRQFSNSRSEMNVSTLELGDSALYLCASSLARNTGELFFGEGSRLTVL.

This clonotype has at least ten counts. The chain links TRBV2 to TRBJ1-5; TRBD1 is a possible D gene (5 bases). Germline assignment: CDR1 SNHLY and CDR2 FYNNEI. The CDR3 runs to 13 residues. V was clipped by 6 bases and J by 3 bases, with 9 bases between them. CDR3 loop: CASSRGPNQPQHF. The CDR3 DNA is TGTGCCAGCAGCCGGGGCCCCAATCAGCCCCAGCATTTT.